One and the same sample provided the 3 T cell receptor beta chains below, sequenced in a study of blood T cell repertoires in COVID-19. Produced via immunoSEQ multiplex PCR; TCRdb's table is partial and in-frame only. Of a few hundred thousand clones in the sample, roughly nine tenths are singletons; the top ten hold about 2.2%. What was sequenced was peripheral blood. The receptors stem from a woman between 50 and 59 years old who had recovered from COVID-19.

This clone was counted only a few times. The chain is built from TRBV7-2 and TRBJ2-6; possible D gene TRBD1, 5 bases. Germline V lookup: CDR1 SGHTA, CDR2 FQGNSA. The CDR3 totals 16 residues. Trimming took 4 bases from V and 0 from J, leaving 10 bases between them. As DNA, the CDR3 is TGTGCCAGCAGCTCGGACACTAACTCTGGGGCCAACGTCCTGACTTTC. Translated, it gives CASSSDTNSGANVLTF.

The chain joins TRBV7-9 to TRBJ1-1; 7 nucleotides match TRBD1. With V trimmed by 5 bases and J by 8 bases, 5 bases remained unmatched. Germline assignment: CDR1 SEHNR and CDR2 FQNEAQ (reference sequence). The CDR3 is 12 residues long. The CDR3: CASSTQGWEAFF. The CDR3 DNA is TGTGCCAGCAGCACACAGGGGTGGGAAGCTTTCTTT.

The chain uses TRBV25-1 and TRBJ1-2; D possibly corresponds to TRBD1 (5 bases). Germline CDR1 reads MGHDK; CDR2 reads SYGVNS. V was trimmed by 2 bases and J by 2 bases, leaving 12 bases between them. There are 15 residues in the CDR3. The CDR3 spells CASSEAGVSNYGYTF. CDR3 bases: TGTGCCAGCAGTGAAGCGGGGGTTTCCAACTATGGCTACACCTTC.